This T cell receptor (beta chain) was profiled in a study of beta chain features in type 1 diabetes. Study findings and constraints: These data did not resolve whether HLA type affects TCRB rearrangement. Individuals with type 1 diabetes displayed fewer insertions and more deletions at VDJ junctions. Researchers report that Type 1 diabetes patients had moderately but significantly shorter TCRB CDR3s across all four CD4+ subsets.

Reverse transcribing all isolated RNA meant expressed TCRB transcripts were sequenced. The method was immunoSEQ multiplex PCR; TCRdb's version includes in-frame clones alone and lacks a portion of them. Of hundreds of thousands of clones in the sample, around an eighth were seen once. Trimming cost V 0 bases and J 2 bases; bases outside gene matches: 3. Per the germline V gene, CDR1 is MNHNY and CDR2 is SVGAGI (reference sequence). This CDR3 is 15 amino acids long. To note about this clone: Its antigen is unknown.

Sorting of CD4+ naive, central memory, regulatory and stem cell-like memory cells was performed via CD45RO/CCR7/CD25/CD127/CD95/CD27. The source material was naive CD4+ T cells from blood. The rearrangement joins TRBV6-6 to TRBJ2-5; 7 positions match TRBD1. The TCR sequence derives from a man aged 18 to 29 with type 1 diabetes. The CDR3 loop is CASSYSAGGQETQYF. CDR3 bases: TGTGCCAGCAGTTACTCGGCAGGGGGACAAGAGACCCAGTACTTC.